The 8 T cell receptor beta chains reported below all come from one sample, sequenced in a study of chemoradiotherapy in HPV16-positive cancers. The table came from immunoSEQ multiplex PCR; TCRdb's copy has only in-frame clones and leaves some out. The sample records some 7,300 clones, 85% to 90% being singletons. The biological material was taken from a patient who underwent chemoradiotherapy. Receptors originate from a human donor with HPV-associated anogenital cancer.

The rearrangement joins TRBV29-1 to TRBJ1-2, with D possibly TRBD1 on 6 matching bases. Trimming stripped 6 bases from V and 10 bases from J, with 15 bases between. CDR1 SQVTM and CDR2 ANQGSEA come from the germline V gene. The CDR3 is 11 residues long. Written as DNA, the CDR3 is TGCAGCGTAGTACAGGGAATTATCTACACCTTC. Encoded protein: CSVVQGIIYTF.

V usage is TRBV18 and J usage is TRBJ1-4; D unclear. The CDR3 is made up of 15 amino acids. Per the germline V gene, CDR1 is KGHSH and CDR2 is LQKENI. V lost 2 bases and J 3 bases, leaving 10 bases between the germline ends. As DNA, the CDR3 is TGTGCCAGCTCACCAAGTTTGGGCTCTAATGAAAAACTGTTTTTT. This gives the protein CASSPSLGSNEKLFF. Drawing the rest from reference TRBV18 and TRBJ1-4, the complete variable domain is NAGVMQNPRHLVRRRGQEARLRCSPMKGHSHVYWYRQLPEEGLKFMVYLQKENIIDESGMPKERFSAEFPKEGPSILRIQQVVRGDSAAYFCASSPSLGSNEKLFFGSGTQLSVL.

This rearrangement joins TRBV27 to TRBJ1-2; possible D gene TRBD1, 6 bases. V shed 5 bases and J shed 2 bases, with 15 bases lying between them. There are 15 residues in the CDR3. CDR1 and CDR2 (germline): MNHEY, SMNVEV (reference sequence). The CDR3 spells CASSPRWGGNYGYTF. DNA for the CDR3: TGTGCCAGCAGTCCCCGGTGGGGGGGCAACTATGGCTACACCTTC.

J is TRBJ1-6 and V is TRBV6-1; the D is unclear. V was trimmed by 10 bases and J by 7 bases, leaving 11 bases between them. This CDR3 is 12 amino acids long. Germline loops: CDR1 MNHNS, CDR2 SASEGT. CDR3 in DNA: TGTGCCACCCAGTTCCCCAATTCACCCCTCCACTTT. It is translated as CATQFPNSPLHF.

V usage is TRBV7-9 and J usage is TRBJ1-5; TRBD1 matches at 7 bases. In germline, CDR1 is SEHNR, CDR2 FQNEAQ (reference sequence). This CDR3 spans 17 amino acids. J was trimmed by 2 bases and V by 5 bases; bases with no gene match: 12. The CDR3 bases are TGTGCCAGCAGCCATGGGGGAACAGGGGTGGGCAATCAGCCCCAGCATTTT. Translation: CASSHGGTGVGNQPQHF. The full variable domain, its missing parts supplied by reference TRBV7-9 and TRBJ1-5, is DTGVSQNPRHKITKRGQNVTFRCDPISEHNRLYWYRQTLGQGPEFLTYFQNEAQLEKSRLLSDRFSAERPKGSFSTLEIQRTEQGDSAMYLCASSHGGTGVGNQPQHFGDGTRLSIL.

This chain connects TRBV10-3 to TRBJ2-3; 14 bases match TRBD2. V lost 4 bases and J lost 2; bases outside the gene matches: 5. In germline, CDR1 is ENHRY, CDR2 SYGVKD. This CDR3 is built from 17 residues. CDR3 sequence reads: CAISGTSGGIVTDTQYF. CDR3 in DNA: TGTGCCATCAGTGGGACTAGCGGGGGGATAGTCACAGATACGCAGTATTTT.

The genes are TRBV12-5 and TRBJ1-1; D gene ambiguous. The germline V and J ends were trimmed by 2 bases and 8 bases, with 6 bases remaining between them. Germline V CDR1 and CDR2: LGHNT, FRNRAP. The CDR3 loop spans 11 amino acids. CDR3 sequence (DNA): TGTGCTAGTGGTTTGATCTTCGAAGCTTTCTTT. Its translation is CASGLIFEAFF.

The rearrangement uses TRBV10-2 and TRBJ2-1, with D unresolved. Germline assignment: CDR1 WSHSY and CDR2 SAAADI. This CDR3 has 12 residues. V was pared by 4 bases and J by 7 bases, with 8 bases between. CDR3 residues: CASSGATNEQFF. Written as DNA, the CDR3 is TGCGCCAGCAGTGGTGCTACGAATGAGCAGTTCTTC.